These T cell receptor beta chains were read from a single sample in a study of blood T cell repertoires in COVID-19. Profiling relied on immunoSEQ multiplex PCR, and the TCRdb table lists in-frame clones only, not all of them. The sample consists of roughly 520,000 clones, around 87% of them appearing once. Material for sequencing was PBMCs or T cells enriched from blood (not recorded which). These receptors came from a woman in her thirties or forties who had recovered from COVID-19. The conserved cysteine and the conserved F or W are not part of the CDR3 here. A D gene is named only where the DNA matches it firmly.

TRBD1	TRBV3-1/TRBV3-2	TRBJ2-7	ASRTGTGGNEQY
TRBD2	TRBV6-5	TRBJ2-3	ASSYSTGTTTDTQY
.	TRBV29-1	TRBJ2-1	SVGGLQRTSYNEQF
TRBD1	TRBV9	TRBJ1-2	ASSVDRDGYT
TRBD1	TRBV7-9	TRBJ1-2	ASSPRGTANYGYT
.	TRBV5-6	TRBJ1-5	ASSRERDQPQH
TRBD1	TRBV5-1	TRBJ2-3	ASRIGQDTNTQY
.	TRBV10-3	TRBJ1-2	AISDRGHQGYT
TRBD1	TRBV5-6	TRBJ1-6	ASSSRGHHNSPLH
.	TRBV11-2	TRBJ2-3	ASSLVAALTDTQY
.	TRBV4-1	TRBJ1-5	ASSLGERGNQPQH
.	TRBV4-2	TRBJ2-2	ASSHPGTSNTGELF
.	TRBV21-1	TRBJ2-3	ASSKDTPHLTTDTQY
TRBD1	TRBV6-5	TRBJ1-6	ASSYSLTGDNSPLH
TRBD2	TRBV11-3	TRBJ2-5	ASSFRTSGSEETQY
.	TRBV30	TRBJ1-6	AWGRSYNSPLH
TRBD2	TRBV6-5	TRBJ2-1	ASSNKWGQGGEF
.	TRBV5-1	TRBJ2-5	ASSPRLQETQY
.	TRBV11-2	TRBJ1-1	ASSLSPGDEAF
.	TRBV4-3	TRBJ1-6	ASSQDSAWGSNNSPLH
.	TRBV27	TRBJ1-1	ASSFSTLANTEAF
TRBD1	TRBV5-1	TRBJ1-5	ASSWPGQGSYSNQPQH
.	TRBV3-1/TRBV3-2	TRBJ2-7	ASSLQGESYEQY
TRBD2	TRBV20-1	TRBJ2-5	SARAGGTQY
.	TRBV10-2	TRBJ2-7	ASSEPGLVHYEQY
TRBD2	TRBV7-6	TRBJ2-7	ASSLGGGSGAGVVDEQY
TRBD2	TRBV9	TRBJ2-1	ASSVGLAGGRGTYNEQF
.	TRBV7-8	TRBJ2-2	ASSLVSLGGELF
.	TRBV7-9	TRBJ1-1	ASSFDRLNTEAF
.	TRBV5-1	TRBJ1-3	ASSLAGAGNTIY
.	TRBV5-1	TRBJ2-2	ASSLLQDTGELF
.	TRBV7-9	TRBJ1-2	ASSPDVSNYGYT
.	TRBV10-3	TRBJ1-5	AIKGSGVNQPQH
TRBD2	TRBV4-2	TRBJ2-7	ASSRERTSLIYEQY
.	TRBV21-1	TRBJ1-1	ASSKEGRQGAREDPMNTEAF
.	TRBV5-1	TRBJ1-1	ASSHPSWQGPPWGTEAF
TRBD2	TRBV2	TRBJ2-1	ASSLLAGGGEQF
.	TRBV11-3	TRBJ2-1	ASSLGGQHPSHEQF
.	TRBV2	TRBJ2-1	ASRMDYYNEQF
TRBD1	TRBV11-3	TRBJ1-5	ASSCDRGRNQPQH
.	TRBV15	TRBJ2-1	ATSRDLGRTSYNEQF
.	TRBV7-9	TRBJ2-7	ASGAGFPYEQY
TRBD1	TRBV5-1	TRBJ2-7	ASSLAQGWYEQY
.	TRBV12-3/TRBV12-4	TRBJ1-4	ASSPVREKLF
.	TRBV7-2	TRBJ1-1	ASSFGRNTEAF
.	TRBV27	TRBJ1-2	ASSLKLGGLGGYT
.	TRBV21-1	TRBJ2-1	ASSKARRFLDRHPSLDNEQF
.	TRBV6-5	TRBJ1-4	ASRFSEKLF
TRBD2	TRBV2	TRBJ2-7	ASSVFLAGVPRSSYEQY
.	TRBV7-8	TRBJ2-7	ASSLAEAIEQY
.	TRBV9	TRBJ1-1	ASSVGPTRPEAF
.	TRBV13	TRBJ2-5	ASTPTRGGETQY
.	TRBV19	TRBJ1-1	ASSGDNTEAF
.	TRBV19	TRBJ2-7	ASSIRQNSYEQY
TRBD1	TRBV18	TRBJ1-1	ASSEDRVEAF
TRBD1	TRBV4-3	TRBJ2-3	ASSPGTVGKDTQY